A single TCR beta chain is shown here with its context. Its specificity is not known. These data come from a study of CD4 T cells in relation to SARS-CoV-2 and coronaviruses. Turning to the study itself: TCR beta CDR3s were sequenced after 10-day antigen culture of PBMCs. Negative control cultures got HIV-1 Nef peptides or no peptide. Shared crossreactive spike epitopes were mapped to their HLA restriction.

Unexposed donor CD4+ T cells date from 2011-2018, before the COVID-19 pandemic. The cells were cultured for approximately 10 days before CD4+ T cells were isolated. Cells permitting, SARS-CoV-2 S/N and four cold-coronavirus spikes were tested on unexposed-donor CD4+ T cells. Some clones are missing from TCRdb's copy, which holds only in-frame ones; the method was immunoSEQ multiplex PCR. Counted here are 15,000 or so clones, more than 75% occurring once; the ten biggest clones make up 25% to 35%. What was sequenced was CD4+ T cells from PBMCs, cultured in vitro. This receptor was obtained from a human donor in good health.

CDR3 DNA sequence: TGTGCCAGTAGTATAGGCCCTGGGGTTCGAGAGGAGACCCAGTACTTC. Translation: CASSIGPGVREETQYF. The chain recombines TRBV19 with TRBJ2-5; D ambiguous. Germline lookup yields CDR1 LNHDA and CDR2 SQIVND (reference sequence). The CDR3 is 16 amino acids. The V gene lost 1 base and the J gene lost 5 bases, with 17 bases spanning the gap.